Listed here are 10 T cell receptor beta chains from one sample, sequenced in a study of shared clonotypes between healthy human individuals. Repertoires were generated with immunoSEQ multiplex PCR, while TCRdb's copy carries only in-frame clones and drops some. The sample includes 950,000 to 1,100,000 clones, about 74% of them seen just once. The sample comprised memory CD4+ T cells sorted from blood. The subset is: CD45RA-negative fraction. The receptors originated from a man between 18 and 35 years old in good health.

DNA of the CDR3: TGTGCCAGAAGCCGCCCCGTGCGGGGAAGGGTCCACTTT. Residues: CARSRPVRGRVHF. The V and J genes are TRBV5-8 and TRBJ1-6; D is unclear. This CDR3 region has 13 residues. Per the germline V gene, CDR1 is SGHTS and CDR2 is YDEGEE. V was trimmed by 8 bases and J by 17 bases, leaving 23 bases between them.

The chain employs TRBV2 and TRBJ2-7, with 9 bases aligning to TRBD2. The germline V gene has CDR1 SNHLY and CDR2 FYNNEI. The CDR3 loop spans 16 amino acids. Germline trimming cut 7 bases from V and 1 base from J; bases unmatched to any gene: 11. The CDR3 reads CASTSWASGASYEQYF. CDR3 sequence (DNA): TGTGCCAGCACTTCCTGGGCTAGCGGGGCATCCTACGAGCAGTACTTC.

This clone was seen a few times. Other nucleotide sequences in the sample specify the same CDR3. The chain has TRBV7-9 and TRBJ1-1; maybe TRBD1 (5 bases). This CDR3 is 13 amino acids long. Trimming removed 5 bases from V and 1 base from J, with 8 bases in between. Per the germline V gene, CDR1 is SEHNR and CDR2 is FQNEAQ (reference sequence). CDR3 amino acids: CASSVTENTEAFF. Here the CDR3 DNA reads TGTGCCAGCAGCGTGACAGAGAACACTGAAGCTTTCTTT.

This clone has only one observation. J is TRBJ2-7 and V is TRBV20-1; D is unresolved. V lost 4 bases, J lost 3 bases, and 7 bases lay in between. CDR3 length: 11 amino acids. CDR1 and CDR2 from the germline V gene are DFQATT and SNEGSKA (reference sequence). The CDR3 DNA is TGCAGTGCTATGACGGGCTACGAGCAGTACTTC. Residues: CSAMTGYEQYF.

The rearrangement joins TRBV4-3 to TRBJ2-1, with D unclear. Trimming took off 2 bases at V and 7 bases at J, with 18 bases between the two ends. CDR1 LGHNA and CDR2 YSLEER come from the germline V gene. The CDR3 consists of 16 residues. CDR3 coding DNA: TGCGCCAGCAGCCAATCGAGGCTCCCGCCGCGTAATGAGCAGTTCTTC. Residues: CASSQSRLPPRNEQFF.

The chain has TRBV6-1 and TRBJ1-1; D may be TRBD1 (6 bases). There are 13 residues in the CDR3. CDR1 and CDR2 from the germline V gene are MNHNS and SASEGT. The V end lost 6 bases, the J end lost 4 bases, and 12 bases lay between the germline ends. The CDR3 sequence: CASRQGVTTEAFF. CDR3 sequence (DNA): TGTGCCAGCAGACAGGGCGTCACCACTGAAGCTTTCTTT.

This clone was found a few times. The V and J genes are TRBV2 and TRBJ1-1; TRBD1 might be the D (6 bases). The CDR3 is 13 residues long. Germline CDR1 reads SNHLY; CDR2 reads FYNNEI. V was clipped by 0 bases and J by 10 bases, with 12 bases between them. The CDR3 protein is CASSEANGGRAFF. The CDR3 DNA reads TGTGCCAGCAGTGAAGCTAATGGGGGGCGAGCTTTCTTT. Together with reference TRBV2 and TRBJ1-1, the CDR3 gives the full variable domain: EPEVTQTPSHQVTQMGQEVILRCVPISNHLYFYWYRQILGQKVEFLVSFYNNEISEKSEIFDDQFSVERPDGSNFTLKIRSTKLEDSAMYFCASSEANGGRAFFGQGTRLTVV.

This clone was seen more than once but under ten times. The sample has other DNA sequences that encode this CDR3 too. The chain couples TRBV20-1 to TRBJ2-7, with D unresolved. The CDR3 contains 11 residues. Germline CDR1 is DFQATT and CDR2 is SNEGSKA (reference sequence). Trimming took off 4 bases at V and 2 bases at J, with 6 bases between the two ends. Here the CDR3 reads CSAKTTYEQYF. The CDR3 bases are TGCAGTGCTAAAACTACCTACGAGCAGTACTTC.

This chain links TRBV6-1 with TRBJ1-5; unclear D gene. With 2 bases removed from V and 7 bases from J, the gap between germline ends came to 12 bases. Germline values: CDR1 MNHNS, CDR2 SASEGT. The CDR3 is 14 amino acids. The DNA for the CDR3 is TGTGCCAGCAGTGAATATCATAACTCCCAGCCCCAGCATTTT. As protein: CASSEYHNSQPQHF.

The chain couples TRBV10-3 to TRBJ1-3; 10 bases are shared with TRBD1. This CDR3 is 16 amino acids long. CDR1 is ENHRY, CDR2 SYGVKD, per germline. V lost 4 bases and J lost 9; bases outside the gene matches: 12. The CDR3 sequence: CAISGDPGQGYGTIYF. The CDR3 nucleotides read TGTGCCATCAGTGGAGACCCGGGACAGGGGTATGGCACCATATATTTT.